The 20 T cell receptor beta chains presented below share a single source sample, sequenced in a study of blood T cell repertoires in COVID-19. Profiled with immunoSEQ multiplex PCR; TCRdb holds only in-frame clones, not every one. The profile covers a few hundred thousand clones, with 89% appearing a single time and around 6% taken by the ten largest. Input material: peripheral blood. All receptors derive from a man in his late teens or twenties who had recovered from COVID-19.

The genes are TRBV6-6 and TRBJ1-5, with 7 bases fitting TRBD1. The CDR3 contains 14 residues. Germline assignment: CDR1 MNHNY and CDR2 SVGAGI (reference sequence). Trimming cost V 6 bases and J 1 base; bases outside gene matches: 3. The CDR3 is CASSGQVSNQPQHF. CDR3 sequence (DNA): TGTGCCAGCAGCGGACAGGTCAGCAATCAGCCCCAGCATTTT.

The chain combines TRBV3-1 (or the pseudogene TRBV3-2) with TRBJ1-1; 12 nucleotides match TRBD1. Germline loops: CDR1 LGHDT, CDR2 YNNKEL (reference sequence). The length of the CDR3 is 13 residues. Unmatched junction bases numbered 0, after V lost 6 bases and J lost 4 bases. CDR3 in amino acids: CASRGQGATEAFF. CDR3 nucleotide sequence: TGTGCCAGCAGGGGACAGGGGGCCACTGAAGCTTTCTTT.

The CDR3 protein is CASSFGRARKLFF. DNA for the CDR3: TGTGCCAGCAGTTTTGGCAGGGCCAGAAAACTGTTTTTT. The chain combines TRBV27 with TRBJ1-4; D possibly corresponds to TRBD1 (5 bases). The CDR3 is made up of 13 amino acids. V was shortened by 3 bases and J by 10 bases, with 12 bases between the two germline ends. The V gene's germline CDR1 is MNHEY and CDR2 SMNVEV (reference sequence).

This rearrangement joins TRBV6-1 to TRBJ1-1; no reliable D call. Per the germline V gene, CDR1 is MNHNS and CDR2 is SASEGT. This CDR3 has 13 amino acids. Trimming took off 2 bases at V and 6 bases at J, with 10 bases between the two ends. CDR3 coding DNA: TGTGCCAGCAGTGAAACCGACTACTCTGAAGCTTTCTTT. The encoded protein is CASSETDYSEAFF.

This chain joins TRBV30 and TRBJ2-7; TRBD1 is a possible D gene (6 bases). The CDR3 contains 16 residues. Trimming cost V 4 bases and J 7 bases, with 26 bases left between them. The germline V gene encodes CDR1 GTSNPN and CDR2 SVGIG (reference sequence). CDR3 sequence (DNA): TGTGCCTGGAAGTCTGTTGTTGGACAGACCTACCGGGAGCAGTACTTC. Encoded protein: CAWKSVVGQTYREQYF.

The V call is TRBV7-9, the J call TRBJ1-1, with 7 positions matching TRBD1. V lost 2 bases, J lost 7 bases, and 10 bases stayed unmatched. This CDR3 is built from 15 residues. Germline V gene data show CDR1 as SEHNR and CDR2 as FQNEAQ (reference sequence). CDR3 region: CASSLNQGETGEAFF. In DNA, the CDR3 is TGTGCCAGCAGCTTAAACCAGGGGGAGACCGGTGAAGCTTTCTTT. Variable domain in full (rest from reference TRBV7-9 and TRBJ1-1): DTGVSQNPRHKITKRGQNVTFRCDPISEHNRLYWYRQTLGQGPEFLTYFQNEAQLEKSRLLSDRFSAERPKGSFSTLEIQRTEQGDSAMYLCASSLNQGETGEAFFGQGTRLTVV.

This chain's CDR3 is CSVEGTGRGSYEQYF. CDR3 nucleotide sequence: TGCAGCGTTGAAGGGACAGGAAGGGGCTCCTACGAGCAGTACTTC. The V call is TRBV29-1, the J call TRBJ2-7; 7 positions match TRBD1. V shed 1 base, J shed 0 bases, and the junction held 6 bases outside the gene matches. The CDR3 covers 15 residues. Germline CDR1 reads SQVTM; CDR2 reads ANQGSEA.

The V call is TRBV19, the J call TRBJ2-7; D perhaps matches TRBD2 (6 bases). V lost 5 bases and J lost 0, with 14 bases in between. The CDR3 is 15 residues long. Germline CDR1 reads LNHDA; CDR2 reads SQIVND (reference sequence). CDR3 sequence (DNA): TGTGCCAGTAGTGGCCAGGACTATCCCTCCTACGAGCAGTACTTC. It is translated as CASSGQDYPSYEQYF.

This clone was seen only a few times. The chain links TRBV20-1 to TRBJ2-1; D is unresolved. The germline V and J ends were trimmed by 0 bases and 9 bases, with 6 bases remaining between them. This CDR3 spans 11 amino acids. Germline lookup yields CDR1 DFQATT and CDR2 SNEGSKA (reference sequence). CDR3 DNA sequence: TGCAGTGCTAGAGATGTCGGTGAGCAGTTCTTC. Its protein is CSARDVGEQFF.

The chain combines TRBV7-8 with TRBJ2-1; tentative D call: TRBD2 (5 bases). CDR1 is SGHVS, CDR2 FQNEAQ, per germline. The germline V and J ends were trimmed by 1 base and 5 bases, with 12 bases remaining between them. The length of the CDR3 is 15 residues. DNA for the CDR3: TGTGCCAGCAGCTTAGTTATGCGGGCCCACAATGAGCAGTTCTTC. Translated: CASSLVMRAHNEQFF. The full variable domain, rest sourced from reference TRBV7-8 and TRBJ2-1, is GAGVSQSPRYKVAKRGQDVALRCDPISGHVSLFWYQQALGQGPEFLTYFQNEAQLDKSGLPSDRFFAERPEGSVSTLKIQRTQQEDSAVYLCASSLVMRAHNEQFFGPGTRLTVL.

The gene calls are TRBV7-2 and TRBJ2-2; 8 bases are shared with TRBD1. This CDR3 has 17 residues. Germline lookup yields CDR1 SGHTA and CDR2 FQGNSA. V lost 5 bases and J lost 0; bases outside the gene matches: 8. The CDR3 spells CASSPQGALSNTGELFF. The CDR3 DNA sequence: TGTGCCAGCAGCCCGCAGGGGGCCTTATCGAACACCGGGGAGCTGTTTTTT.

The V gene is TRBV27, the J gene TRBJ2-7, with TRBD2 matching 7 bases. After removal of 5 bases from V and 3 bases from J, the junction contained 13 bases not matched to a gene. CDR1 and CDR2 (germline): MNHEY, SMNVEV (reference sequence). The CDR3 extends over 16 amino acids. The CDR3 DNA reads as TGTGCCAGCAGTCTAGGCTCCGGGAGGCGAAGCTACGAGCAGTACTTC. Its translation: CASSLGSGRRSYEQYF.

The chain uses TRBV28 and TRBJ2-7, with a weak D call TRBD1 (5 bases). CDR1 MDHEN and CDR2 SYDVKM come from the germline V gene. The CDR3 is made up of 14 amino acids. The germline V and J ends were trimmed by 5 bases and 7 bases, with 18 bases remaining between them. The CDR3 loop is CASSPRLGREEQYF. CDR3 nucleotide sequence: TGTGCCAGCAGTCCCCGGTTGGGGCGCGAGGAGCAGTACTTC.

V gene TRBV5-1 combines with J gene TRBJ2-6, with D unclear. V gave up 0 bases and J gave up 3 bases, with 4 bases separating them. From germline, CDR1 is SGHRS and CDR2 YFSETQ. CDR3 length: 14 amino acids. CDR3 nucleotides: TGCGCCAGCAGCTTGGAATATGGGGCCAACGTCCTGACTTTC. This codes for CASSLEYGANVLTF.

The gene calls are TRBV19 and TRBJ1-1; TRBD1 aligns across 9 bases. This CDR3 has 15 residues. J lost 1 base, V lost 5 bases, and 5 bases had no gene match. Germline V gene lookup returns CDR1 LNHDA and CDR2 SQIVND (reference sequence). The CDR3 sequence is CASSPPTGGNTEAFF. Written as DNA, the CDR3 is TGTGCCAGTAGTCCCCCGACAGGGGGGAACACTGAAGCTTTCTTT.

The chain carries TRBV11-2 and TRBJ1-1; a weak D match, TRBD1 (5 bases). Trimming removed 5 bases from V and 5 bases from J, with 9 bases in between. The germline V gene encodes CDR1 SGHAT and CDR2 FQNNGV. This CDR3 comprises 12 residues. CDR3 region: CASSRGGTEAFF. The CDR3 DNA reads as TGTGCCAGCAGCCGGGGGGGGACTGAAGCTTTCTTT.

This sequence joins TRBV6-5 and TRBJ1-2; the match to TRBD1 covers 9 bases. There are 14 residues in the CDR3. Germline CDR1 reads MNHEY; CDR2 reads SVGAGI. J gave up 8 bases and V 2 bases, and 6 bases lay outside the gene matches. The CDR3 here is CASSYIQGAYGYTF. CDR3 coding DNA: TGTGCCAGCAGTTACATACAGGGGGCGTACGGCTACACCTTC.

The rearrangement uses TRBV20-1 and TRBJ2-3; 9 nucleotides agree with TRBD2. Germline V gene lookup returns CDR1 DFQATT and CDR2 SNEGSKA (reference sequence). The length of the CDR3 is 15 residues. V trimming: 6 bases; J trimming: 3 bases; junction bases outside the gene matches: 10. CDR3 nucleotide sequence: TGCAGTGCAAGTTATAGCGGGAGTCATACAGATACGCAGTATTTT. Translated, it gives CSASYSGSHTDTQYF.

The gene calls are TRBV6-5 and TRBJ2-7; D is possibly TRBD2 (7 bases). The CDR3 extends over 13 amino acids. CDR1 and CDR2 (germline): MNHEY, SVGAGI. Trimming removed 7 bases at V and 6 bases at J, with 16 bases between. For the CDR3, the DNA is TGTGCCAGCAAACTCCAGGGAGGGGGCGAGCAGTACTTC. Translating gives CASKLQGGGEQYF.

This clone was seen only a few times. CDR3 sequence (DNA): TGTGCCAGCAGCTCCCGACCCATGGGGGGATCCTACGAGCAGTACTTC. Protein product: CASSSRPMGGSYEQYF. The chain is built from TRBV9 and TRBJ2-7; possible D gene TRBD2, 6 bases. Germline V gene data show CDR1 as SGDLS and CDR2 as YYNGEE. This CDR3 has 16 residues. V gave up 4 bases and J gave up 1 base, with 18 bases separating them. The full variable domain, in which reference TRBV9 and TRBJ2-7 provide the parts outside the CDR3, is DSGVTQTPKHLITATGQRVTLRCSPRSGDLSVYWYQQSLDQGLQFLIQYYNGEERAKGNILERFSAQQFPDLHSELNLSSLELGDSALYFCASSSRPMGGSYEQYFGPGTRLTVT.